This T cell receptor (beta chain) was recovered during a study of blood T cell repertoires in COVID-19. Turning to the study itself: Samples taken during acute and convalescent COVID-19 were collected in the United States, Italy and Spain. From T cells, B-cell-depleted T cells, or PBMCs came the material, which was cDNA or gDNA.

In the authors' workflow: Estimation of nucleated cell counts was performed using reference gene primer amplification. Profiled with immunoSEQ multiplex PCR; TCRdb holds only in-frame clones, not every one. V, J and clone size derive from that table, while D and trimming were established from the DNA sequence. The table shows 200,000 to 250,000 clones, with around 84% occurring only once. Germline CDR1 PRHDT, CDR2 FYEKMQ (reference sequence). The CDR3 spans 15 residues. A note on this clone: Compared with germline, one end of the junction differs, possibly owing to a read error.

The clonotype was recovered from a middle-aged man with acute or convalescent COVID-19. This rearrangement joins TRBV13 to TRBJ2-7; 7 nucleotides agree with TRBD2. Source material: peripheral blood. CDR3 sequence (DNA): TGTGCCAGCGGCTTAGGGGAGGGGCCGGAGCGCGAGCAGTACTTC. Protein: CASGLGEGPEREQYF.